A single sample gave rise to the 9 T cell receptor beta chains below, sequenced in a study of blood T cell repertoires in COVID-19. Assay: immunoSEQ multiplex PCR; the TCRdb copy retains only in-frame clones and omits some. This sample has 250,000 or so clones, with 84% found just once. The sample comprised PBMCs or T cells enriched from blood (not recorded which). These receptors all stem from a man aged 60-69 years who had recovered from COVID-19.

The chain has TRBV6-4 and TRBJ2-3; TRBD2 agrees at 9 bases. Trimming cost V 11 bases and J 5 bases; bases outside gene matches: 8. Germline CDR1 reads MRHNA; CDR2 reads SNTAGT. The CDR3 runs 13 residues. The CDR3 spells CALTRGGVDTQYF. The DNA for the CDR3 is TGTGCCCTCACACGCGGGGGGGTAGATACGCAGTATTTT.

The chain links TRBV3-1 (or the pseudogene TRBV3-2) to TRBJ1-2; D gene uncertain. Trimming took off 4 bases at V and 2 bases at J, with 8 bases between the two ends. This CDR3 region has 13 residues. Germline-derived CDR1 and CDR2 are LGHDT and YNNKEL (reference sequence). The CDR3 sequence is CASSLEGNYGYTF. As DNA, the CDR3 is TGTGCCAGCAGCCTCGAGGGAAACTATGGCTACACCTTC.

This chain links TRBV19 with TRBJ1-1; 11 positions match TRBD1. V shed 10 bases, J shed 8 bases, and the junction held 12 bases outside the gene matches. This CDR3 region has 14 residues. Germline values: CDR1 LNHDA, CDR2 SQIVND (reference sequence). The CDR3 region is CATSSGTGGGEAFF. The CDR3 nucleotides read TGTGCCACATCCTCCGGGACAGGGGGTGGGGAAGCTTTCTTT.

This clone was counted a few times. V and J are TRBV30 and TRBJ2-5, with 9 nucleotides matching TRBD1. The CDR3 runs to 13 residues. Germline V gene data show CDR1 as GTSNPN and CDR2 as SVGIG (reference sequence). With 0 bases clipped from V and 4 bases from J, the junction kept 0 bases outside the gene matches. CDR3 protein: CAWSVTGGETQYF. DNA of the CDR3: TGTGCCTGGAGTGTGACAGGGGGAGAGACCCAGTACTTC.

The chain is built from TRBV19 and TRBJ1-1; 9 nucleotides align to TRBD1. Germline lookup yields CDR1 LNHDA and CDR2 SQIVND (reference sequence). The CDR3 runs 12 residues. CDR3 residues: CVAQGAYTEAFF. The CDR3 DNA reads TGTGTGGCACAGGGGGCTTACACTGAAGCTTTCTTT.

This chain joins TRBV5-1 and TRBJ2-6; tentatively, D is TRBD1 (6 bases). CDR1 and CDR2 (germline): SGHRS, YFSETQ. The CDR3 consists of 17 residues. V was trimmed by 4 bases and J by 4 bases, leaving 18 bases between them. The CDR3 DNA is TGCGCCAGCAGCCAAGTACAGGGAGTCTCCGGGGCCAACGTCCTGACTTTC. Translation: CASSQVQGVSGANVLTF.

In DNA, the CDR3 is TGTGCCAGCAGGGCTAGCGGGAGTAATGAGCAGTTCTTC. Translation gives CASRASGSNEQFF. The chain combines TRBV6-5 with TRBJ2-1, with TRBD2 matching over 10 bases. The CDR3 covers 13 residues. CDR1 is MNHEY and CDR2 is SVGAGI in the germline V gene. Trimming at V came to 6 bases and at J to 7 bases, leaving 3 bases not matched to a gene.

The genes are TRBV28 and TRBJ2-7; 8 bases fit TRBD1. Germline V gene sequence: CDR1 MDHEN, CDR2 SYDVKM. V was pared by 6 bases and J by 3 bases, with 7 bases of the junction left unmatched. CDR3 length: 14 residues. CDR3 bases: TGTGCCAGCAGCCTGGGACAGGCTGTCTACGAGCAGTACTTC. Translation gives CASSLGQAVYEQYF.

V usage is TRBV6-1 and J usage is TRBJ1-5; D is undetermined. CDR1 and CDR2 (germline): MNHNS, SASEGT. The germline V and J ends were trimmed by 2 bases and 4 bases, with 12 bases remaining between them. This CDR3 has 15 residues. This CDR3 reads CASSEIGQANQPQHF. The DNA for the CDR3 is TGTGCCAGCAGTGAAATTGGGCAGGCTAATCAGCCCCAGCATTTT.